This T cell receptor beta chain derives from a study of blood T cell repertoires in COVID-19. Study-level information: Samples came from the United States, Italy and Spain, spanning acute and convalescent COVID-19. From T cells, B-cell-depleted T cells, or PBMCs came the material, which was cDNA or gDNA.

Original analysis: For nucleated cells, counts were estimated from reference gene primer amplification. The repertoire was sequenced with immunoSEQ multiplex PCR; TCRdb's copy has only in-frame clones and lacks some. V and J calls plus clone size are reproduced from that table; the DNA served to infer D and trimming. This sample has 150,000 or so clones, with around 89% found just once. Seattle enrolled patients during active infection and tracked them longitudinally. The CDR3 length is 14 residues. Germline CDR1 LGHNA, CDR2 YSLEER. The ends were cut back, 1 base at V and 0 bases at J, with 7 bases in the middle. This clone has just a few counts.

This TCR came from a man aged 18 to 30 with COVID-19, enrolled during active disease. The chain links TRBV4-3 to TRBJ2-7; D gene unclear. What was sequenced was peripheral blood. The DNA of the CDR3 is TGCGCCAGCAGCCAAGTTAGAAACTCCTACGAGCAGTACTTC. This gives the protein CASSQVRNSYEQYF.